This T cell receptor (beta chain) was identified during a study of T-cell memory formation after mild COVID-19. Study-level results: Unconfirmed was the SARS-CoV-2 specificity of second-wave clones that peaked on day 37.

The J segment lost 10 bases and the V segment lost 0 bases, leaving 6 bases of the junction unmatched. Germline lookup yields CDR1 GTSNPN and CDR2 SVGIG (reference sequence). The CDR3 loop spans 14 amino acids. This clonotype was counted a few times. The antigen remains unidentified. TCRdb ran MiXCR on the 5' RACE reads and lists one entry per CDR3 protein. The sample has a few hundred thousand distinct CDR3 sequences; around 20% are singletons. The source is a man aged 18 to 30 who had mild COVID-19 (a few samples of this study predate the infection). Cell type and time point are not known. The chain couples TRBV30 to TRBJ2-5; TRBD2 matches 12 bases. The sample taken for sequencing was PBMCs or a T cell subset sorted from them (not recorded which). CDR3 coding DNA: TGTGCCTGGAGTGTACGACTAGCGGGGGTAATCCAGTACTTC. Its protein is CAWSVRLAGVIQYF.